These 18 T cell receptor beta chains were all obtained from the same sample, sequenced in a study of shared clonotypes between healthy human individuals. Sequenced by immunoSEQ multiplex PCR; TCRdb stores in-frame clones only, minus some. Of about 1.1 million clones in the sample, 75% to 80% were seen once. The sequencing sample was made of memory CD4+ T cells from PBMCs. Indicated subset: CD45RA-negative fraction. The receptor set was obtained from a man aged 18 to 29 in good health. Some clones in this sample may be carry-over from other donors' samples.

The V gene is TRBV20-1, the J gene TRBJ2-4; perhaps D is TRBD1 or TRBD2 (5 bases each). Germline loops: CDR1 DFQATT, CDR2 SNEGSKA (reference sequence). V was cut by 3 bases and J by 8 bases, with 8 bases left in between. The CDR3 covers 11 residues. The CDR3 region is CSASLGDIQYF. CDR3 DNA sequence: TGCAGTGCTAGTCTGGGGGACATTCAGTACTTC.

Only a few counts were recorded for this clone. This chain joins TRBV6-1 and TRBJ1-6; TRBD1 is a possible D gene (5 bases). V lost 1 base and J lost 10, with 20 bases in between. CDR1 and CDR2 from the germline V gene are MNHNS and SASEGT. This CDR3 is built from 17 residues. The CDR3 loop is CASSEGGVGQVRSPLHF. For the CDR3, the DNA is TGTGCCAGCAGTGAAGGAGGGGTAGGGCAGGTCCGGTCACCCCTCCACTTT.

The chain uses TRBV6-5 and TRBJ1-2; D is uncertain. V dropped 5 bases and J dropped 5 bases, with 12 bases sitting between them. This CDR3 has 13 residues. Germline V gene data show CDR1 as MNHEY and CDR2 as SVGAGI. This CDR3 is CASSLTDDYGYTF. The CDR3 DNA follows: TGTGCCAGCAGTCTTACTGACGATTATGGCTACACCTTC.

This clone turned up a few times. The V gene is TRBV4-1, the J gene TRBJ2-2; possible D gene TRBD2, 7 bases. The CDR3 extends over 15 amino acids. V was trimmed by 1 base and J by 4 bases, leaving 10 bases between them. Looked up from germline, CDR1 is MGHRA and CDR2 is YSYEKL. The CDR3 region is CASSQAGGFTGELFF. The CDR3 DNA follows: TGCGCCAGCAGCCAAGCGGGGGGCTTCACCGGGGAGCTGTTTTTT.

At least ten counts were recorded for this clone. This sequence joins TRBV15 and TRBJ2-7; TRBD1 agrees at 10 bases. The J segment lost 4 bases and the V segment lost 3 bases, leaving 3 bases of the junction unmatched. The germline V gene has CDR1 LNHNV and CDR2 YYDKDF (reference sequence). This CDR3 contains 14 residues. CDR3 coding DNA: TGTGCCACCAGCAGTCCGGGACAGGGGTACGAGCAGTACTTC. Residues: CATSSPGQGYEQYF. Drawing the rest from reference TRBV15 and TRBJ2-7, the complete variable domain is DAMVIQNPRYQVTQFGKPVTLSCSQTLNHNVMYWYQQKSSQAPKLLFHYYDKDFNNEADTPDNFQSRRPNTSFCFLDIRSPGLGDTAMYLCATSSPGQGYEQYFGPGTRLTVT.

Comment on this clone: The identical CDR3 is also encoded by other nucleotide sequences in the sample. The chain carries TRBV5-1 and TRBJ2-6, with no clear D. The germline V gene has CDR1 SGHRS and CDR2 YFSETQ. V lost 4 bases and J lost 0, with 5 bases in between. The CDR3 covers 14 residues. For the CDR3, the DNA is TGCGCCAGCAGCCCGGGCTCTGGGGCCAACGTCCTGACTTTC. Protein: CASSPGSGANVLTF.

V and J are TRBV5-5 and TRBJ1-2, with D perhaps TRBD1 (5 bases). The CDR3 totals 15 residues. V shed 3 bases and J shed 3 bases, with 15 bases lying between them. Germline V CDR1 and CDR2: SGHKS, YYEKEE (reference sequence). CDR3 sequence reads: CASSWAGTGDYGYTF. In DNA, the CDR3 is TGTGCCAGCAGCTGGGCCGGGACCGGGGACTATGGCTACACCTTC.

CDR3 amino acids: CASSDGSHLQNEQYF. The CDR3 coding sequence is TGTGCCAGCAGTGACGGGAGCCATCTCCAAAACGAGCAGTACTTC. The gene calls are TRBV6-4 and TRBJ2-7, with a tentative D call TRBD2 (5 bases). Trimming took off 2 bases at V and 5 bases at J, with 16 bases between the two ends. The CDR3 totals 15 residues. The V gene's germline CDR1 is MRHNA and CDR2 SNTAGT.

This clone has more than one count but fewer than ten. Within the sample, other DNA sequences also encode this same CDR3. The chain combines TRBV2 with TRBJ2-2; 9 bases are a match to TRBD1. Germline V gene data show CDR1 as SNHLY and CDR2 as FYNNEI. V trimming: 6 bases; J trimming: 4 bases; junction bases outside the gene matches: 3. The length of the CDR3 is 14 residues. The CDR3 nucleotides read TGTGCCAGCAGCGGGACAGGGCCCACCGGGGAGCTGTTTTTT. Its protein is CASSGTGPTGELFF.

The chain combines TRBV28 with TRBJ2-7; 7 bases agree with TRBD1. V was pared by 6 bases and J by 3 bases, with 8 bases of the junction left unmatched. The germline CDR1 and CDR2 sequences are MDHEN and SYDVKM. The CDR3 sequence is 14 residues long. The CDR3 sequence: CASSLQGQNYEQYF. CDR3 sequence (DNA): TGTGCCAGCAGCCTACAGGGACAGAACTACGAGCAGTACTTC.

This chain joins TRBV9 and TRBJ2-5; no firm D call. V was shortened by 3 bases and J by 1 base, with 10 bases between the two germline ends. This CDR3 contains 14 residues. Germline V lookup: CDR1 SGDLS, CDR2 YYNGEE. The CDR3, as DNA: TGTGCCAGCAGCGCCGTAGGACCCCAAGAGACCCAGTACTTC. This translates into CASSAVGPQETQYF.

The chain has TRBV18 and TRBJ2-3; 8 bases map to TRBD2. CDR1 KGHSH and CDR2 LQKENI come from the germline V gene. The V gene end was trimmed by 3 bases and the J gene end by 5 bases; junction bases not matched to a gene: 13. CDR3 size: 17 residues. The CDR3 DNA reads TGTGCCAGCTCACCCCCCAGGACTAGCAATACAGGAGATACGCAGTATTTT. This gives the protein CASSPPRTSNTGDTQYF.

The CDR3 nucleotides read TGTGCCAGTAGTCCTCGACAGGTTCGGGGAGAGACCCAGTACTTC. Residues: CASSPRQVRGETQYF. The rearrangement uses TRBV19 and TRBJ2-5; a possible D gene is TRBD1 (6 bases). In germline, CDR1 is LNHDA, CDR2 SQIVND (reference sequence). Trimming left V 5 bases short and J 4 bases short, with 17 bases between. The CDR3 is 15 residues long.

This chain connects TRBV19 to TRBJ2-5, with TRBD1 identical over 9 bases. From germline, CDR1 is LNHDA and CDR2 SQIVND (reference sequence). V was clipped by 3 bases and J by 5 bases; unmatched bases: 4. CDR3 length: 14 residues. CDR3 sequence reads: CASSITGGAETQYF. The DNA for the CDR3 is TGTGCCAGTAGTATCACAGGGGGCGCGGAGACCCAGTACTTC.

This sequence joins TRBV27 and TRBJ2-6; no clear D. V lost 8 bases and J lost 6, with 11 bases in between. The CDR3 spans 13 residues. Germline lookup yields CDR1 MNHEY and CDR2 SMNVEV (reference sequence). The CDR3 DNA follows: TGTGCCAGCTCCCAAAGCGAGGCCAACGTCCTGACTTTC. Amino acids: CASSQSEANVLTF.

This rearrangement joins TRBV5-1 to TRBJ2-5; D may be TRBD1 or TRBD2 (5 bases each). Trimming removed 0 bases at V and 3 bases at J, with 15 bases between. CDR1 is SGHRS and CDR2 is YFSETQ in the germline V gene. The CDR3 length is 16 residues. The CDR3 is CASSLAAGEGKETQYF. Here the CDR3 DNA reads TGCGCCAGCAGCTTGGCCGCGGGCGAGGGGAAAGAGACCCAGTACTTC.

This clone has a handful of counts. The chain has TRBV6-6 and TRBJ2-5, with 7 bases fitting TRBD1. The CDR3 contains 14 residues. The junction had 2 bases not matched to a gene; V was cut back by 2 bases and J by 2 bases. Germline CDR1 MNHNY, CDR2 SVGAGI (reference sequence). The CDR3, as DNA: TGTGCCAGCAGTTACGAGGGACAGCAAGAGACCCAGTACTTC. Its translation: CASSYEGQQETQYF.

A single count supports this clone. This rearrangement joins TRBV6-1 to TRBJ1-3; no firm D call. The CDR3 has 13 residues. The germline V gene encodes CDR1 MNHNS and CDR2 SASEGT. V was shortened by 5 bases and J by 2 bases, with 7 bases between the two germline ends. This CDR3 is CASSTTTGNTIYF. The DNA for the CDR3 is TGTGCCAGCAGTACGACAACTGGAAACACCATATATTTT.